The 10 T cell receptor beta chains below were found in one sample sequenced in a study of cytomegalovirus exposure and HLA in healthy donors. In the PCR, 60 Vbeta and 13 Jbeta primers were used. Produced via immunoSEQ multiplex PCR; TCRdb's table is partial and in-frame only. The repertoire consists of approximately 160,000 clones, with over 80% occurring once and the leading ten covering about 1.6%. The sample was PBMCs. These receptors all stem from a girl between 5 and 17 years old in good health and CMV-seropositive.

CDR3 DNA: TGTGCCAGCAGTTACTCGATCTTCGGGAGCTATGGCTACACCTTC. This gives the protein CASSYSIFGSYGYTF. The rearrangement uses TRBV6-5 and TRBJ1-2; D is unclear. CDR3 length equals 15 residues. Germline V gene data show CDR1 as MNHEY and CDR2 as SVGAGI. V was clipped by 0 bases and J by 4 bases, with 12 bases between them.

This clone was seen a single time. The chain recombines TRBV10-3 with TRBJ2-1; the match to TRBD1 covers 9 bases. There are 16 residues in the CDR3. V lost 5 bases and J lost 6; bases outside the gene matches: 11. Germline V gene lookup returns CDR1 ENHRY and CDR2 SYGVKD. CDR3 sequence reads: CAISQTRDREGNEQFF. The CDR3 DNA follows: TGTGCCATCAGTCAAACCCGGGACAGGGAGGGCAATGAGCAGTTCTTC.

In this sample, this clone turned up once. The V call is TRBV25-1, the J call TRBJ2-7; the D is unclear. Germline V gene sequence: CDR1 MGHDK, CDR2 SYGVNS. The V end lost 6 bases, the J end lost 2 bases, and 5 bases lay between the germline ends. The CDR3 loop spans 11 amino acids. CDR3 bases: TGTGCCAGCAGCCCTGCCTACGAGCAGTACTTC. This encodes CASSPAYEQYF.

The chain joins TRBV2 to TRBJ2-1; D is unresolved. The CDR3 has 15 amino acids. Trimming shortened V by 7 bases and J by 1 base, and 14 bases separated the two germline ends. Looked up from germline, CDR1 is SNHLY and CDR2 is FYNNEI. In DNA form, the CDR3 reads TGTGCCAGCATTTTCAGCGCCGGTTCCTACAATGAGCAGTTCTTC. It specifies CASIFSAGSYNEQFF.

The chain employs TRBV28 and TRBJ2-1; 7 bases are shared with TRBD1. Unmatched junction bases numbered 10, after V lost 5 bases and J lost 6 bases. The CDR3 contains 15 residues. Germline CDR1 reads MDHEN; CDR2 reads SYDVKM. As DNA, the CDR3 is TGTGCCAGCAGTAACCGACAGGGTCTGACCAATGAGCAGTTCTTC. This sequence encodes CASSNRQGLTNEQFF.

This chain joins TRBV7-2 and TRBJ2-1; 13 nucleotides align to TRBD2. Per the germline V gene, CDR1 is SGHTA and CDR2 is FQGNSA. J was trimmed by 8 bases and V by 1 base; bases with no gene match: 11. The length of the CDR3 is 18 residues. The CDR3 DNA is TGTGCCAGCAGCTTAGAGCCCGGCGGACTAGCGGGGGAGGATGAGCAGTTCTTC. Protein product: CASSLEPGGLAGEDEQFF. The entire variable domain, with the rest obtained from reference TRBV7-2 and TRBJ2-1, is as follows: GAGVSQSPSNKVTEKGKDVELRCDPISGHTALYWYRQSLGQGLEFLIYFQGNSAPDKSGLPSDRFSAERTGGSVSTLTIQRTQQEDSAVYLCASSLEPGGLAGEDEQFFGPGTRLTVL.

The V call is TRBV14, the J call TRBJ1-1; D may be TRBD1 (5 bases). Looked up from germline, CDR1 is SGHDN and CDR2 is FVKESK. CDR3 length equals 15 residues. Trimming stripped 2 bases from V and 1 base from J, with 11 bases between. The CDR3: CASSQQGESNTEAFF. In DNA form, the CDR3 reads TGTGCCAGCAGCCAACAGGGCGAATCGAACACTGAAGCTTTCTTT. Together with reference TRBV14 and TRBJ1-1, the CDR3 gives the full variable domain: EAGVTQFPSHSVIEKGQTVTLRCDPISGHDNLYWYRRVMGKEIKFLLHFVKESKQDESGMPNNRFLAERTGGTYSTLKVQPAELEDSGVYFCASSQQGESNTEAFFGQGTRLTVV.

The CDR3 DNA is TGCGCCAGCAGCAGACTAGCGGTTCGCTCCTACGAGCAGTACTTC. It encodes CASSRLAVRSYEQYF. J is TRBJ2-7 and V is TRBV4-1; the match to TRBD2 covers 9 bases. CDR1 and CDR2 from the germline V gene are MGHRA and YSYEKL. The trim removed 5 bases at V and 0 bases at J, leaving 5 bases unmatched. The CDR3 is 15 residues long.

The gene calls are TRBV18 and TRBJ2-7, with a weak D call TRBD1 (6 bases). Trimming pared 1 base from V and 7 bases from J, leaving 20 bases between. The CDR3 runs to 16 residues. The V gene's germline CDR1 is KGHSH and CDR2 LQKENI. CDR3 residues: CASSPQLQGARSEQYF. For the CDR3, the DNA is TGTGCCAGCTCACCACAGTTACAGGGAGCGAGGTCAGAGCAGTACTTC. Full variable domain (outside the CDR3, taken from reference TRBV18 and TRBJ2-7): NAGVMQNPRHLVRRRGQEARLRCSPMKGHSHVYWYRQLPEEGLKFMVYLQKENIIDESGMPKERFSAEFPKEGPSILRIQQVVRGDSAAYFCASSPQLQGARSEQYFGPGTRLTVT.

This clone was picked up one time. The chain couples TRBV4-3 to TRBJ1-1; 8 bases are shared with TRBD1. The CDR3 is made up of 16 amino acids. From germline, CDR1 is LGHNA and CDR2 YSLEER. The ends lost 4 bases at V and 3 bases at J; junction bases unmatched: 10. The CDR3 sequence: CASSPGQGMLYTEAFF. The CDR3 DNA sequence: TGCGCCAGCAGCCCCGGACAGGGTATGCTTTACACTGAAGCTTTCTTT.